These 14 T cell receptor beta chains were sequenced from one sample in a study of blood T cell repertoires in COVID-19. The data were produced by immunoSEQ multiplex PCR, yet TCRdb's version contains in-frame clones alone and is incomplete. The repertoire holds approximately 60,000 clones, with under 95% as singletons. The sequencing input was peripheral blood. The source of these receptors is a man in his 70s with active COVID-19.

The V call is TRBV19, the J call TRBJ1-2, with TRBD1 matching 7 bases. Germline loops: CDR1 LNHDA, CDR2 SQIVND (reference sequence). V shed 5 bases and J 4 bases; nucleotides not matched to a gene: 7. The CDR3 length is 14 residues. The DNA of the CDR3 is TGTGCCAGTAGTCAACATCGGACAGGCTATGGCTACACCTTC. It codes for CASSQHRTGYGYTF.

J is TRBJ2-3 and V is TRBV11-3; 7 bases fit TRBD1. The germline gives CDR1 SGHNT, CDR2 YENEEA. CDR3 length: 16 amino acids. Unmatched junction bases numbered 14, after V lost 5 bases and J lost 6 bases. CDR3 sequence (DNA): TGTGCCAGCAGCCAAGGGACAGAGGAGTTTCGGGATACGCAGTATTTT. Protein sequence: CASSQGTEEFRDTQYF.

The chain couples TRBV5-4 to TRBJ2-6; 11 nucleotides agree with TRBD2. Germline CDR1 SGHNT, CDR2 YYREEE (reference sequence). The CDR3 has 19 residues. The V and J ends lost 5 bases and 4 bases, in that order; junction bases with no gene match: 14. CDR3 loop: CASREGTSGPSSGANVLTF. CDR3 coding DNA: TGTGCCAGCAGGGAGGGGACTAGCGGACCTTCCTCCGGGGCCAACGTCCTGACTTTC.

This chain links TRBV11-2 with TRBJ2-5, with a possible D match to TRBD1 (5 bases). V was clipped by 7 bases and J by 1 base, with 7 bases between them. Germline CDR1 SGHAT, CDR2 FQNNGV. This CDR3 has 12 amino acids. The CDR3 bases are TGTGCCAGCATGGGGCTCCAAGAGACCCAGTACTTC. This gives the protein CASMGLQETQYF.

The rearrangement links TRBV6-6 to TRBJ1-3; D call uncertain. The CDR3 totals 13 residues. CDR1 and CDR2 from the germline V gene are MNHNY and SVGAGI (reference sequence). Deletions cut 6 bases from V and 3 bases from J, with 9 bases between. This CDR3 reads CASRGGIGNTIYF. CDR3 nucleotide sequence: TGTGCCAGCAGGGGAGGGATTGGAAACACCATATATTTT.

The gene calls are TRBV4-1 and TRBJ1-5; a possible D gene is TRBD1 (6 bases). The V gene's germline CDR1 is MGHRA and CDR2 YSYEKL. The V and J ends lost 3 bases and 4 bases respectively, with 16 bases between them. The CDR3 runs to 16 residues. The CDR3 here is CASSQTTGPGNQPQHF. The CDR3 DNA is TGCGCCAGCAGCCAGACGACAGGTCCTGGAAATCAGCCCCAGCATTTT.

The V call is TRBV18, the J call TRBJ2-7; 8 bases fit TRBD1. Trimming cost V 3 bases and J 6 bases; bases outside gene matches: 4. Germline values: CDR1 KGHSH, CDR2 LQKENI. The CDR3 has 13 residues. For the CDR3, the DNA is TGTGCCAGCTCACCGGACAGGGTGAGCGAGCAGTACGTC. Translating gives CASSPDRVSEQYV.

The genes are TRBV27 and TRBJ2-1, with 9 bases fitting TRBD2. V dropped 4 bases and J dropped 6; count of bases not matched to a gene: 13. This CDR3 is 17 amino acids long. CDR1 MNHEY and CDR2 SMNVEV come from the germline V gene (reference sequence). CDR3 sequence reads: CASSSPLAGGPRNEQFF. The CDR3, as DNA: TGTGCCAGCAGTTCCCCCCTGGCGGGGGGGCCCCGCAATGAGCAGTTCTTC.

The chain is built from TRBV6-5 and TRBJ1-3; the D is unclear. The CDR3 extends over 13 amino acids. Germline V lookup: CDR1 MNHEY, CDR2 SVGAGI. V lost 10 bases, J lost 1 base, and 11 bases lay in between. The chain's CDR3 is CAIGTVSGNTIYF. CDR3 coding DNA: TGTGCCATCGGAACAGTATCTGGAAACACCATATATTTT.

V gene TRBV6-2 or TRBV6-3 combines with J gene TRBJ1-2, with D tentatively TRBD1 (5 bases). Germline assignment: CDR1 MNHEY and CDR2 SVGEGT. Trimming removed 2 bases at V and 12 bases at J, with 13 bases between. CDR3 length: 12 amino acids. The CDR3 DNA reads TGTGCCAGCAGTTACGGGGGGAGGGCGAACACCTTC. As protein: CASSYGGRANTF.

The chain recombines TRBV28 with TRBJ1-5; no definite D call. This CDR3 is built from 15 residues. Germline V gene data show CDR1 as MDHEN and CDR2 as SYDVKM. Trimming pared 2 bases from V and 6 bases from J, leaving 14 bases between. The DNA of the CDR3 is TGTGCCAGCAGTTTAGAGGGAGCGTCCTTTCAGCCCCAGCATTTT. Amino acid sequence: CASSLEGASFQPQHF.

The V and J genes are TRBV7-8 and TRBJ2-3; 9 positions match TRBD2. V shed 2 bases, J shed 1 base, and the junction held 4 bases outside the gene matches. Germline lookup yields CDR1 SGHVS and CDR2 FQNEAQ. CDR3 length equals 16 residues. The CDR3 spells CASSLLGGGGTDTQYF. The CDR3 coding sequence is TGTGCCAGCAGCTTACTGGGCGGGGGGGGCACAGATACGCAGTATTTT.

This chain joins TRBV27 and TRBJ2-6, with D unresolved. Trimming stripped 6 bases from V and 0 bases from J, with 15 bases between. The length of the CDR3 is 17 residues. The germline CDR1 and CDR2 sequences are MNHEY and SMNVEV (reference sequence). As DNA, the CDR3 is TGTGCCAGCAGATCTAGACCCATTGGCTCTGGGGCCAACGTCCTGACTTTC. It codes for CASRSRPIGSGANVLTF.

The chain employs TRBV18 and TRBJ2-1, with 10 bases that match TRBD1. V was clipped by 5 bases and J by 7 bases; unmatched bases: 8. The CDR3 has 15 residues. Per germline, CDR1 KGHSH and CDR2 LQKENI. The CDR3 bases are TGTGCCAGCTCAGCCGGACAGGGGGATTGGAATGAGCAGTTCTTC. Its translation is CASSAGQGDWNEQFF.